This passage covers 2 T cell receptor beta chains from one sample sequenced in a study of blood T cell repertoires in COVID-19. TCRdb's table, derived via immunoSEQ multiplex PCR, lists solely in-frame clones and lacks some. The sample consists of approximately 170,000 clones, about 85% of them appearing once. The sample was peripheral blood. The receptors here all came from an elderly woman in a cohort sampled during active or convalescent COVID-19.

This clone is a singleton in its sample. The chain recombines TRBV6-5 with TRBJ1-2; 11 positions match TRBD1. The germline CDR1 and CDR2 sequences are MNHEY and SVGAGI. The CDR3 runs to 15 residues. V dropped 5 bases and J dropped 4; count of bases not matched to a gene: 6. The CDR3 region has the DNA TGTGCCAGCAGTAGTTGGACAGGGGGCATCTATGGCTACACCTTC. It encodes CASSSWTGGIYGYTF.

This clone occurred a few times. This chain links TRBV2 with TRBJ1-2; unclear D gene. V was cut by 3 bases and J by 4 bases, with 12 bases left in between. CDR1 is SNHLY and CDR2 is FYNNEI in the germline V gene. This CDR3 is built from 14 residues. This CDR3 is CASSDRGSSYGYTF. CDR3 nucleotides: TGTGCCAGCAGTGATCGGGGATCAAGCTATGGCTACACCTTC.